One and the same sample provided the 10 T cell receptor beta chains below, sequenced in a study of control samples from healthy donors and cancer patients. Sequenced by immunoSEQ multiplex PCR; TCRdb stores in-frame clones only, minus some. The sample holds about 44,000 clones; around 87% are singletons and the top ten take about a tenth. The material sequenced was PBMCs. Every receptor here comes from a woman in her sixties with lung cancer.

J is TRBJ2-7 and V is TRBV7-2, with D unclear. This CDR3 has 14 amino acids. V lost 1 base, J lost 0 bases, and 7 bases lay in between. The germline gives CDR1 SGHTA, CDR2 FQGNSA. The CDR3 DNA reads as TGTGCCAGCAGCTTAGGTCCGGCCTCCTACGAGCAGTACTTC. It specifies CASSLGPASYEQYF.

The V call is TRBV19, the J call TRBJ2-7; D is perhaps TRBD2 (5 bases). The length of the CDR3 is 13 residues. Germline values: CDR1 LNHDA, CDR2 SQIVND (reference sequence). V dropped 3 bases and J dropped 7 bases, with 13 bases sitting between them. The CDR3 nucleotides are TGTGCCAGTAGTATGAGGGTACTCGGGGAGCAGTACTTC. As protein: CASSMRVLGEQYF.

CDR3 in DNA: TGTGCCAGCAGCCTGAGGACAAGCAACTATGGCTACACCTTC. It codes for CASSLRTSNYGYTF. V gene TRBV2 combines with J gene TRBJ1-2; D is perhaps TRBD1 (5 bases). The V end was cut by 6 bases, the J end by 2 bases, with 13 bases between. From germline, CDR1 is SNHLY and CDR2 FYNNEI. This CDR3 has 14 residues. The full variable domain, with the rest looked up from reference TRBV2 and TRBJ1-2, is EPEVTQTPSHQVTQMGQEVILRCVPISNHLYFYWYRQILGQKVEFLVSFYNNEISEKSEIFDDQFSVERPDGSNFTLKIRSTKLEDSAMYFCASSLRTSNYGYTFGSGTRLTVV.

V and J are TRBV21-1 and TRBJ2-7. TRBV21-1 is a listed pseudogene. This CDR3 has 16 residues. DNA of the CDR3: TGTGCCAGCAGCAAACAAGGGAGGGGGCGCAACTACGAGCAGTACTTC. It is translated as CASSKQGRGRNYEQYF.

This clone was picked up a small number of times. The chain carries TRBV28 and TRBJ2-7; D ambiguous. The CDR3 has 10 amino acids. The germline V gene encodes CDR1 MDHEN and CDR2 SYDVKM. Trimming took off 4 bases at V and 5 bases at J, with 3 bases between the two ends. DNA for the CDR3: TGTGCCAGCAGTTCCAACGAGCAGTACTTC. Translated: CASSSNEQYF.

The chain combines TRBV9 with TRBJ1-4; 9 bases fit TRBD1. The V and J ends lost 3 bases and 7 bases, in that order; junction bases with no gene match: 4. Germline V gene data show CDR1 as SGDLS and CDR2 as YYNGEE. This CDR3 has 14 amino acids. The chain's CDR3 is CASSAGTGSEKLFF. The CDR3 DNA sequence: TGTGCCAGCAGCGCCGGGACAGGGAGTGAAAAACTGTTTTTT.

The chain links TRBV30 to TRBJ2-1; the D call may be TRBD1 or TRBD2 (5 bases each). CDR1 and CDR2 from the germline V gene are GTSNPN and SVGIG (reference sequence). The CDR3 has 13 amino acids. The ends were cut back, 5 bases at V and 6 bases at J, with 14 bases in the middle. The chain's CDR3 is CAWSRKGSNEQFF. Here the CDR3 DNA reads TGTGCCTGGTCCAGGAAGGGGAGCAATGAGCAGTTCTTC.

The V gene is TRBV5-1, the J gene TRBJ2-3, with 10 bases aligning to TRBD2. Germline assignment: CDR1 SGHRS and CDR2 YFSETQ. V lost 4 bases and J lost 3; bases outside the gene matches: 5. The CDR3 has 15 amino acids. This CDR3 is CASSVASGRTDTQYF. The CDR3, as DNA: TGCGCCAGCAGCGTGGCTAGCGGGAGAACAGATACGCAGTATTTT.

The J gene is TRBJ2-5, the V gene TRBV12-3 or TRBV12-4; 10 nucleotides line up with TRBD1. This CDR3 contains 12 residues. V lost 8 bases, J lost 4 bases, and 1 base stayed unmatched. The CDR3 reads CASGTGVETQYF. CDR3 bases: TGTGCCAGCGGGACAGGGGTAGAGACCCAGTACTTC.

This chain joins TRBV28 and TRBJ1-3; unclear D gene. Between the trimmed V and J ends, which lost 4 bases and 0 bases, there was a span of 13 bases. In germline, CDR1 is MDHEN, CDR2 SYDVKM. This CDR3 contains 16 residues. The CDR3 coding sequence is TGTGCCAGCAGTTCTGGGAAGTGGAACTCTGGAAACACCATATATTTT. This gives the protein CASSSGKWNSGNTIYF.